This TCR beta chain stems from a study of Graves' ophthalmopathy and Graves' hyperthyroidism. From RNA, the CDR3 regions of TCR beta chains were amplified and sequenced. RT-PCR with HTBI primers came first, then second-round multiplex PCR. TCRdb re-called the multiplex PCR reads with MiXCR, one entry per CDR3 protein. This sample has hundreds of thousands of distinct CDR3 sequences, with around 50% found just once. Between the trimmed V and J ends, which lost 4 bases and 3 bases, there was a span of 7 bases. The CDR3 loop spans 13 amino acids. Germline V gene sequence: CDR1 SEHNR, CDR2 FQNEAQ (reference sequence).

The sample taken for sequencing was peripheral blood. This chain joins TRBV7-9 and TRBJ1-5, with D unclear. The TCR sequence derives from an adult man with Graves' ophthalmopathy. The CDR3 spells CASSSAVNQPQHF. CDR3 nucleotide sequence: TGTGCCAGCAGCTCAGCAGTCAATCAGCCCCAGCATTTT. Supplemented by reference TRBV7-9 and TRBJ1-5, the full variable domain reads DTGVSQNPRHKITKRGQNVTFRCDPISEHNRLYWYRQTLGQGPEFLTYFQNEAQLEKSRLLSDRFSAERPKGSFSTLEIQRTEQGDSAMYLCASSSAVNQPQHFGDGTRLSIL.